Shown below are 14 T cell receptor beta chains from a single sample sequenced in a study of blood T cell repertoires in COVID-19. Here immunoSEQ multiplex PCR was the method, and the copy in TCRdb shows in-frame clones only, minus some. This sample has some 150,000 clones, with approximately 85% found just once. The sequenced material came from peripheral blood. The receptors were gathered from a woman aged 60-70 years with COVID-19, enrolled during active disease.

The chain uses TRBV7-5 and TRBJ1-2; TRBD1, the D gene given by the table, was not confirmed from the DNA. TRBV7-5 is an annotated pseudogene. The CDR3 contains 15 residues. The CDR3 loop reads CARSLEGQGTYGYTF. CDR3 in DNA: TGTGCCAGAAGCTTAGAAGGCCAGGGCACCTATGGCTACACCTTC.

The chain joins TRBV5-5 to TRBJ1-2, with 7 nucleotides matching TRBD1. Germline-derived CDR1 and CDR2 are SGHKS and YYEKEE (reference sequence). V dropped 3 bases and J dropped 4; count of bases not matched to a gene: 15. The CDR3 loop spans 17 amino acids. This CDR3 reads CASSSGTGQSISYGYTF. CDR3 DNA sequence: TGTGCCAGCAGCTCGGGGACGGGACAGTCCATCTCCTATGGCTACACCTTC. Full variable domain (rest looked up from reference TRBV5-5 and TRBJ1-2): DAGVTQSPTHLIKTRGQQVTLRCSPISGHKSVSWYQQVLGQGPQFIFQYYEKEERGRGNFPDRFSARQFPNYSSELNVNALLLGDSALYLCASSSGTGQSISYGYTFGSGTRLTVV.

This rearrangement joins TRBV6-5 to TRBJ2-5; 7 bases align to TRBD1. After removal of 9 bases from V and 5 bases from J, the junction contained 9 bases not matched to a gene. This CDR3 comprises 13 residues. CDR1 is MNHEY and CDR2 is SVGAGI in the germline V gene. DNA for the CDR3: TGTGCCAGTCGAGAGGGGGCCAGGGAGACCCAGTACTTC. As protein: CASREGARETQYF.

The gene calls are TRBV7-3 and TRBJ1-2; D gene unclear. The germline V and J ends were trimmed by 6 bases and 8 bases, with 10 bases remaining between them. The CDR3 runs to 11 residues. The V gene's germline CDR1 is SGHTA and CDR2 FQGTGA. CDR3 sequence: CASRPCAGYTF. The CDR3 bases are TGTGCCAGCAGACCCTGTGCGGGCTACACCTTC.

The J gene is TRBJ1-1, the V gene TRBV6-5; no definite D call. The germline V gene encodes CDR1 MNHEY and CDR2 SVGAGI. The CDR3 is made up of 15 amino acids. Trimming pared 0 bases from V and 5 bases from J, leaving 13 bases between. DNA of the CDR3: TGTGCCAGCAGTTACTCAAGGAGGGTAGGAACTGAAGCTTTCTTT. Translating it yields CASSYSRRVGTEAFF.

J is TRBJ2-5 and V is TRBV5-1; TRBD1 matches at 10 bases. Germline assignment: CDR1 SGHRS and CDR2 YFSETQ. CDR3 size: 14 residues. The V segment lost 6 bases and the J segment 3 bases; nucleotides outside the gene matches: 5. The CDR3 protein is CASTPGTGEETQYF. DNA of the CDR3: TGCGCCAGCACGCCCGGGACAGGGGAAGAGACCCAGTACTTC. The full variable domain, with the rest looked up from reference TRBV5-1 and TRBJ2-5, is KAGVTQTPRYLIKTRGQQVTLSCSPISGHRSVSWYQQTPGQGLQFLFEYFSETQRNKGNFPGRFSGRQFSNSRSEMNVSTLELGDSALYLCASTPGTGEETQYFGPGTRLLVL.

The rearrangement joins TRBV10-2 to TRBJ2-2; TRBD2 aligns across 13 bases. Trimming cost V 5 bases and J 5 bases; bases outside gene matches: 14. The CDR3 extends over 19 amino acids. Germline loops: CDR1 WSHSY, CDR2 SAAADI. The CDR3 region has the DNA TGCGCCAGCAGTCCCACGTGGACTAGCGGGGGTATGTTAACCGGGGAGCTGTTTTTT. It encodes CASSPTWTSGGMLTGELFF.

This chain links TRBV27 with TRBJ1-6; the D gene is possibly TRBD1 (5 bases). Germline V gene lookup returns CDR1 MNHEY and CDR2 SMNVEV (reference sequence). Deletions cut 3 bases from V and 6 bases from J, with 9 bases between. The CDR3 loop spans 14 amino acids. The CDR3 DNA reads as TGTGCCAGCAGTTTGACAGCCACTAATTCACCCCTCCACTTT. It codes for CASSLTATNSPLHF.

The genes are TRBV3-1 (or the pseudogene TRBV3-2) and TRBJ2-3; possibly TRBD2 for D (6 bases). Between the trimmed V and J ends, which lost 2 bases and 2 bases, there was a span of 11 bases. CDR3 length equals 15 residues. CDR1 LGHDT and CDR2 YNNKEL come from the germline V gene (reference sequence). The CDR3 reads CASSQSGLYTDTQYF. The CDR3 DNA sequence: TGTGCCAGCAGCCAATCGGGACTTTACACAGATACGCAGTATTTT.

The chain links TRBV5-6 to TRBJ2-7, with D uncertain. CDR1 and CDR2 (germline): SGHDT, YYEEEE. The CDR3 is made up of 11 amino acids. V was trimmed by 3 bases and J by 3 bases, leaving 4 bases between them. The CDR3 loop reads CASSSVYEQYF. For the CDR3, the DNA is TGTGCCAGCAGCTCCGTCTACGAGCAGTACTTC.

The rearrangement uses TRBV12-3 or TRBV12-4 and TRBJ1-1; possibly TRBD1 for D (5 bases). The V end was cut by 1 base, the J end by 4 bases, with 7 bases between. This CDR3 is 13 amino acids long. CDR3 DNA sequence: TGTGCCAGCAGTTTAGGGGGGGTCACTGAAGCTTTCTTT. Protein: CASSLGGVTEAFF.

V is TRBV9 and J is TRBJ1-4; weak D call: TRBD1 (5 bases). The germline V and J ends were trimmed by 0 bases and 2 bases, with 5 bases remaining between them. Germline V gives CDR1 SGDLS, CDR2 YYNGEE. The CDR3 is 14 amino acids. CDR3 DNA sequence: TGTGCCAGCAGCGTAGCAGGGACTAATGAAAAACTGTTTTTT. Translation: CASSVAGTNEKLFF. The whole variable domain, remainder taken from reference TRBV9 and TRBJ1-4, is DSGVTQTPKHLITATGQRVTLRCSPRSGDLSVYWYQQSLDQGLQFLIQYYNGEERAKGNILERFSAQQFPDLHSELNLSSLELGDSALYFCASSVAGTNEKLFFGSGTQLSVL.

The genes are TRBV6-6 and TRBJ1-6; 10 bases agree with TRBD1. V shed 5 bases, J shed 5 bases, and the junction held 6 bases outside the gene matches. This CDR3 comprises 16 residues. CDR1 and CDR2 from the germline V gene are MNHNY and SVGAGI (reference sequence). The CDR3, as DNA: TGTGCCAGCAGTACCCGACAGGGGGCGGATAATTCACCCCTCCACTTT. Its translation is CASSTRQGADNSPLHF.

The CDR3 is CASSAHRGRDYGYTF. DNA of the CDR3: TGTGCCAGCAGCGCTCACAGGGGACGGGACTATGGCTACACCTTC. J is TRBJ1-2 and V is TRBV5-8; 7 bases agree with TRBD1. Germline V lookup: CDR1 SGHTS, CDR2 YDEGEE. The CDR3 length is 15 residues. Losses at the gene ends were 4 bases for V and 3 bases for J; bases not matched to a gene: 9.